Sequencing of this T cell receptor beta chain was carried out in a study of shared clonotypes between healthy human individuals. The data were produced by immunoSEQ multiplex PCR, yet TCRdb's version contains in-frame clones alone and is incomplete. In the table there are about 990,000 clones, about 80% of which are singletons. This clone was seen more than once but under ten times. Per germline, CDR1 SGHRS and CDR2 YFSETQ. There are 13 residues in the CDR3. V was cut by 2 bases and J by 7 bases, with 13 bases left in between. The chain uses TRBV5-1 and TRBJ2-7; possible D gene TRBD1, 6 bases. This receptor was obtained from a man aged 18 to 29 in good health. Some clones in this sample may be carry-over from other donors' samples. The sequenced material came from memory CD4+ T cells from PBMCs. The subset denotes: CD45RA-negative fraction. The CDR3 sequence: CASSLQGFGEQYF. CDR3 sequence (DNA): TGCGCCAGCAGCTTACAGGGCTTTGGGGAGCAGTACTTC.